This T cell receptor (beta chain) was sequenced for a study of control samples from healthy donors and cancer patients. Sequenced by immunoSEQ multiplex PCR; TCRdb stores in-frame clones only, minus some. This sample's table has around 190,000 clones. This CDR3 spans 13 amino acids. In germline, CDR1 is MDHEN, CDR2 SYDVKM. Germline trimming cut 8 bases from V and 7 bases from J; bases unmatched to any gene: 8. The sequence derives from a woman in her twenties or thirties in good health. Sequencing was performed on blood. The chain is built from TRBV28 and TRBJ1-5; 7 bases line up with TRBD1. CDR3 sequence reads: CASVGTVGQPQHF. CDR3 DNA: TGTGCCAGCGTGGGGACAGTCGGACAGCCCCAGCATTTT.